Listed below are T cell receptor beta chains from one sample, sequenced in a study of OX40 agonist ivuxolimab in advanced cancers. Generated by immunoSEQ multiplex PCR, the TCRdb table keeps only in-frame clones and is missing some. In the table there are more than 65,000 clones, about 85% of which are singletons. The sample consisted of CD4+ or CD8+ T cells sorted from blood, taken in a trial of the OX40 agonist ivuxolimab. The receptors derive from an adult with an advanced solid tumor such as melanoma, head and neck, liver or kidney cancer. Each CDR3 is given with its conserved first and last residue. The order of the fields is clone size, D gene, CDR3 length, V gene, CDR3 protein. The D gene is left open where the match is weak. Where a row states a size, it is once, few, many or the class of an expanded clone; other rows omit it.

size: .; D: TRBD1; length: 16; V: TRBV5-1; CDR3: CASSRSDRGRVTEAFF
size: .; D: .; length: 13; V: TRBV7-9; CDR3: CASSLDQGQEAFF
size: .; D: .; length: 14; V: TRBV18; CDR3: CASSKQGRTDTQYF
size: .; D: .; length: 12; V: TRBV6-1; CDR3: CASNRVGEKLFF
size: .; D: TRBD1; length: 14; V: TRBV7-2; CDR3: CASSLTGDTGELFF
size: .; D: .; length: 16; V: TRBV18; CDR3: CASSRSGAATNEKLFF
size: .; D: TRBD1; length: 17; V: TRBV2; CDR3: CASSAPGQGTVTGELFF
size: .; D: .; length: 13; V: TRBV11-2; CDR3: CASSLQQKNIQYF
size: .; D: .; length: 16; V: TRBV4-2; CDR3: CASSQEGGSMNTEAFF
size: .; D: .; length: 14; V: TRBV7-2; CDR3: CASSSIKITETQYF
size: .; D: .; length: 13; V: TRBV6-6; CDR3: CASSFPTTNEQFF
size: .; D: TRBD1; length: 15; V: TRBV5-4; CDR3: CASSWRTGGQETQYF
size: once; D: TRBD1; length: 14; V: TRBV7-2; CDR3: CASRTKQGRTEAFF
size: .; D: .; length: 15; V: TRBV6-5; CDR3: CASSYSRFLVQTQYF
size: .; D: .; length: 12; V: TRBV5-6; CDR3: CASSLKVNTIYF
size: .; D: .; length: 20; V: TRBV27; CDR3: CASSLRGFGSGKASTDTQYF
size: few; D: .; length: 10; V: TRBV2; CDR3: CASRIYEQYF